Presented here are 28 T cell receptor beta chains from one specimen sequenced in a study of blood T cells in healthy people across ages. A second roughly 6 to 12 cycle PCR used barcoded and J-beta primers. Each CDR3 protein gets one entry after TCRdb re-called the 5' RACE reads with MiXCR. The table has about 1.1 million distinct CDR3 sequences, more than 30% seen once. Sequencing was carried out using blood. The receptors derive from a man aged 18 to 35 in good health.

Only a few counts were recorded for this clonotype. The chain uses TRBV20-1 and TRBJ2-5, with 8 bases that match TRBD1. Germline CDR1 is DFQATT and CDR2 is SNEGSKA (reference sequence). The CDR3 contains 16 residues. Unmatched junction bases numbered 12, after V lost 1 base and J lost 5 bases. This CDR3 is CSARGTTGGEKETQYF. In nucleotides, the CDR3 is TGCAGTGCTAGAGGGACAACAGGGGGTGAAAAGGAGACCCAGTACTTC.

This clonotype was seen more than once but under ten times. V and J are TRBV7-2 and TRBJ2-1; D possibly corresponds to TRBD2 (5 bases). V dropped 5 bases and J dropped 5 bases, with 10 bases sitting between them. Germline values: CDR1 SGHTA, CDR2 FQGNSA. The CDR3 runs to 13 residues. CDR3 amino acids: CASSVELDNEQFF. The CDR3 DNA reads as TGTGCCAGCAGCGTAGAACTAGACAATGAGCAGTTCTTC.

CDR3 amino acids: CSAARGDDGYTF. CDR3 nucleotides: TGCAGTGCGGCCAGGGGAGACGATGGCTACACCTTC. The gene calls are TRBV20-1 and TRBJ1-2, with D possibly matching TRBD1 (6 bases). Germline CDR1 and CDR2: DFQATT and SNEGSKA (reference sequence). This CDR3 has 12 amino acids. Trimming shortened V by 6 bases and J by 6 bases, and 14 bases separated the two germline ends.

V is TRBV20-1 and J is TRBJ1-4; D is perhaps TRBD1 (5 bases). V was clipped by 5 bases and J by 0 bases, with 16 bases between them. The CDR3 is 16 residues long. The V gene's germline CDR1 is DFQATT and CDR2 SNEGSKA (reference sequence). CDR3 protein: CSAPRGDSATNEKLFF. DNA of the CDR3: TGCAGTGCTCCCCGGGGGGATTCGGCAACTAATGAAAAACTGTTTTTT.

The V gene is TRBV7-2, the J gene TRBJ1-1, with D tentatively TRBD1 (5 bases). Germline lookup yields CDR1 SGHTA and CDR2 FQGNSA. There are 15 residues in the CDR3. V shed 6 bases and J shed 5 bases, with 19 bases lying between them. In nucleotides, the CDR3 is TGTGCCAGCAGTTTGGTGACAGACCCATCTACTGAAGCTTTCTTT. It codes for CASSLVTDPSTEAFF.

The V and J genes are TRBV20-1 and TRBJ2-5; TRBD1 matches 7 bases. Germline lookup yields CDR1 DFQATT and CDR2 SNEGSKA (reference sequence). V dropped 4 bases and J dropped 5; count of bases not matched to a gene: 10. This CDR3 spans 14 amino acids. Written as DNA, the CDR3 is TGCAGTGCTACCGACAGGGAATTCCCGGAGACCCAGTACTTC. Its protein is CSATDREFPETQYF.

This clonotype was counted a few times. The chain employs TRBV4-3 and TRBJ2-6; a weak D match, TRBD2 (6 bases). The CDR3 runs to 18 residues. Germline CDR1 and CDR2: LGHNA and YSLEER. Deletions cut 0 bases from V and 1 base from J, with 13 bases between. The CDR3 nucleotides read TGCGCCAGCAGCCAAGATCCCGGCGGGGTTTCTGGGGCCAACGTCCTGACTTTC. Amino acid sequence: CASSQDPGGVSGANVLTF.

The J gene is TRBJ2-1, the V gene TRBV10-3, with 8 nucleotides matching TRBD1. V was clipped by 4 bases and J by 5 bases; unmatched bases: 10. CDR1 is ENHRY and CDR2 is SYGVKD in the germline V gene. The CDR3 has 16 amino acids. DNA for the CDR3: TGTGCCATCAGTGGGACGGGACAGGAGGGGGACAATGAGCAGTTCTTC. Translating it yields CAISGTGQEGDNEQFF.

Only a few counts were recorded for this clonotype. The J gene is TRBJ2-3, the V gene TRBV29-1; 7 positions match TRBD1. J gave up 1 base and V 1 base, and 2 bases lay outside the gene matches. Germline values: CDR1 SQVTM, CDR2 ANQGSEA. The CDR3 loop spans 14 amino acids. The CDR3 sequence: CSVEVQGGTDTQYF. The DNA for the CDR3 is TGCAGCGTTGAAGTCCAGGGGGGCACAGATACGCAGTATTTT.

This clonotype has only a few counts. V is TRBV12-3 or TRBV12-4 and J is TRBJ2-5; 8 nucleotides line up with TRBD2. J was trimmed by 7 bases and V by 7 bases; bases with no gene match: 11. CDR3 length: 14 amino acids. The CDR3 nucleotides are TGTGCCAGCACCTGGCTAAGAAGCGGGGGGACCCAGTACTTC. This encodes CASTWLRSGGTQYF.

This clonotype was detected only a few times. At one of its ends the junction is not consistent with the germline gene, which may arise from a read error. The V gene is TRBV7-7, the J gene TRBJ2-1; D is uncertain. The CDR3 consists of 14 residues. CDR1 and CDR2 from the germline V gene are SSHAT and FNYEAQ (reference sequence). CDR3 sequence (DNA): TGTGCTAGCAGCTTAAGTCCGGGCGGAGCTGAGCAGTTCTTC. Translated: CASSLSPGGAEQFF.

V usage is TRBV7-2 and J usage is TRBJ2-1; no clear D. Germline V lookup: CDR1 SGHTA, CDR2 FQGNSA. There are 14 residues in the CDR3. With 6 bases removed from V and 7 bases from J, the gap between germline ends came to 16 bases. The DNA of the CDR3 is TGTGCCAGCAGACTGGACGGGTTCGGGAATGAGCAGTTCTTC. Protein sequence: CASRLDGFGNEQFF.

J is TRBJ2-1 and V is TRBV27; tentatively, D is TRBD1 (6 bases). This CDR3 has 16 amino acids. V lost 7 bases and J 4 bases, leaving 20 bases between the germline ends. Germline V lookup: CDR1 MNHEY, CDR2 SMNVEV (reference sequence). The CDR3 loop reads CASTHFPRQEYNEQFF. CDR3 sequence (DNA): TGTGCCAGCACTCATTTTCCGAGACAGGAGTACAATGAGCAGTTCTTC.

This clonotype was seen at least ten times. The chain uses TRBV27 and TRBJ1-2; D perhaps matches TRBD1 (5 bases). This CDR3 contains 13 residues. Between the trimmed V and J ends, which lost 5 bases and 5 bases, there was a span of 12 bases. In germline, CDR1 is MNHEY, CDR2 SMNVEV (reference sequence). The CDR3 DNA is TGTGCCAGCAGTGTTTCCGCAGGGTATGGCTACACCTTC. It yields the protein CASSVSAGYGYTF.

This clonotype has just a few counts. V is TRBV20-1 and J is TRBJ2-7; perhaps TRBD1 as D (6 bases). Germline lookup yields CDR1 DFQATT and CDR2 SNEGSKA (reference sequence). Trimming stripped 6 bases from V and 3 bases from J, with 15 bases between. The CDR3 is 13 amino acids. The CDR3, as DNA: TGCAGTGCCGCAGGGGTTGCGGTCTACGAGCAGTACTTC. This encodes CSAAGVAVYEQYF.

This clonotype was seen more than once but under ten times. V usage is TRBV20-1 and J usage is TRBJ2-3; D call uncertain. CDR1 and CDR2 from the germline V gene are DFQATT and SNEGSKA (reference sequence). CDR3 length equals 15 residues. V was clipped by 1 base and J by 0 bases, with 11 bases between them. CDR3 bases: TGCAGTGCTAGAGCAGGTAGTCTAAGCACAGATACGCAGTATTTT. Encoded protein: CSARAGSLSTDTQYF.

V and J are TRBV7-2 and TRBJ1-1; a possible D gene is TRBD1 (6 bases). CDR3 length: 14 residues. V was shortened by 8 bases and J by 2 bases, with 15 bases between the two germline ends. Per germline, CDR1 SGHTA and CDR2 FQGNSA. The CDR3 here is CASFRDTINTEAFF. CDR3 nucleotides: TGTGCCAGCTTCCGGGACACGATAAACACTGAAGCTTTCTTT.

The genes are TRBV3-1 and TRBJ1-5; D is undetermined. The germline V and J ends were trimmed by 4 bases and 4 bases, with 11 bases remaining between them. CDR1 is LGHDT and CDR2 is YNNKEL in the germline V gene (reference sequence). This CDR3 contains 14 residues. The DNA for the CDR3 is TGTGCCAGCAGCCGGGGTTCGGGTAATCAGCCCCAGCATTTT. It is translated as CASSRGSGNQPQHF.

As to this clonotype: Given a much more abundant clone one base away, this may be a read error. This chain uses TRBV2 with TRBJ2-1; D gene ambiguous. The CDR3 runs to 14 residues. V gave up 7 bases and J gave up 7 bases, with 17 bases separating them. Germline lookup yields CDR1 SNHLY and CDR2 FYNNEI. CDR3 residues: CASKAIRLTNEQFF. DNA for the CDR3: TGTGCCAGCAAGGCTATCAGGCTTACAAATGAGCAGTTCTTC.

This clonotype was seen a handful of times. The J gene is TRBJ1-4, the V gene TRBV12-3 or TRBV12-4; D remains ambiguous. The CDR3 has 13 residues. The V end was cut by 2 bases, the J end by 10 bases, with 11 bases between. This CDR3 is CASSLRLTGKLFF. CDR3 coding DNA: TGTGCCAGCAGTTTAAGACTTACCGGAAAACTGTTTTTT.

V and J are TRBV15 and TRBJ1-4; D ambiguous. V was cut by 6 bases and J by 8 bases, with 7 bases left in between. The CDR3 has 11 amino acids. Germline lookup yields CDR1 LNHNV and CDR2 YYDKDF (reference sequence). CDR3 protein: CATRDSEKLFF. CDR3 coding DNA: TGTGCCACCAGGGATTCCGAAAAACTGTTTTTT.

The V gene is TRBV12-3 or TRBV12-4, the J gene TRBJ2-1, with D perhaps matching TRBD2 (6 bases). This CDR3 has 13 residues. Deletions cut 11 bases from V and 5 bases from J, with 16 bases between. Written as DNA, the CDR3 is TGTGCCCGCCTCAGGACTACTAACAATGAGCAGTTCTTC. Its translation is CARLRTTNNEQFF.

Turning to this clonotype: Relative to the germline gene, one junction end is altered; a read error may explain this. This chain links TRBV9 with TRBJ2-3, with 10 nucleotides matching TRBD2. The CDR3 spans 13 residues. Germline assignment: CDR1 SGDLS and CDR2 YYNGEE. The CDR3 nucleotides are TGTGCCGGCAGCGGGGGGGCCGTGGATACGCAGTATTTT. Translated, it gives CAGSGGAVDTQYF.

The gene calls are TRBV18 and TRBJ2-3; 8 nucleotides agree with TRBD2. Losses at the gene ends were 5 bases for V and 0 bases for J; bases not matched to a gene: 4. Looked up from germline, CDR1 is KGHSH and CDR2 is LQKENI. The CDR3 length is 15 residues. This CDR3 is CASSSAGVSTDTQYF. The DNA of the CDR3 is TGTGCCAGCTCATCAGCGGGAGTGAGCACAGATACGCAGTATTTT.

The chain employs TRBV18 and TRBJ2-7; unclear D gene. The tail of the sequence fits TRBJ2-5 better, so the J call may be wrong. The CDR3 length is 14 residues. The germline V gene has CDR1 KGHSH and CDR2 LQKENI. For the CDR3, the DNA is TGTGCCAGCTCACCACCGGCCACTCGGGAGACCCAGTACTTC. It is translated as CASSPPATRETQYF.

With respect to this clonotype: Relative to the germline gene, one junction end is altered; a read error may explain this. The rearrangement links TRBV12-3 or TRBV12-4 to TRBJ1-4, with D possibly TRBD1 on 6 matching bases. CDR3 length: 14 residues. The CDR3 loop is CACSLQGGNEKLFF. CDR3 DNA: TGTGCCTGCAGTTTACAGGGCGGGAATGAAAAACTGTTTTTT.

This clonotype was recorded many times. V and J are TRBV9 and TRBJ1-2; TRBD1 agrees at 7 bases. Germline CDR1 SGDLS, CDR2 YYNGEE. V gave up 7 bases and J gave up 1 base; unmatched junction bases: 13. The CDR3 totals 16 residues. This chain's CDR3 is CASGGSGTVNNYGYTF. The CDR3 nucleotides are TGTGCCAGCGGTGGATCCGGGACAGTAAATAACTATGGCTACACCTTC. Supplemented by reference TRBV9 and TRBJ1-2, the full variable domain reads DSGVTQTPKHLITATGQRVTLRCSPRSGDLSVYWYQQSLDQGLQFLIQYYNGEERAKGNILERFSAQQFPDLHSELNLSSLELGDSALYFCASGGSGTVNNYGYTFGSGTRLTVV.

The chain employs TRBV6-2 or TRBV6-3 and TRBJ2-5; 7 nucleotides align to TRBD1. The CDR3 runs 16 residues. Germline V gene sequence: CDR1 MNHEY, CDR2 SVGEGT. After removal of 4 bases from V and 2 bases from J, the junction contained 10 bases not matched to a gene. This CDR3 is CASSSRWDSRQETQYF. CDR3 DNA sequence: TGTGCCAGCAGTTCAAGGTGGGACAGCCGTCAAGAGACCCAGTACTTC.